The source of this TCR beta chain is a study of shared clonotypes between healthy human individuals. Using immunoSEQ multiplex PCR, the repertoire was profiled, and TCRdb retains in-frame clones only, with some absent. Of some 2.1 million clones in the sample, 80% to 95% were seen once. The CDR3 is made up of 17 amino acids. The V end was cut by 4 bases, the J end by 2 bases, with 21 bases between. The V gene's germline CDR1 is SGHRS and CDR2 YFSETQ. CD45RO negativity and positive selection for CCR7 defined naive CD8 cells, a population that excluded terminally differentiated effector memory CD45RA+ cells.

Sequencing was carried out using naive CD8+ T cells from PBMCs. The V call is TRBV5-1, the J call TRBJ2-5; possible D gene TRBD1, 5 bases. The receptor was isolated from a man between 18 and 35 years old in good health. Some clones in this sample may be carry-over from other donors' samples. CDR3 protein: CASSPPSVQQGQETQYF. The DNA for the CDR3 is TGCGCCAGCAGCCCCCCGTCCGTTCAGCAGGGACAAGAGACCCAGTACTTC.